This T cell receptor (beta chain) was retrieved from a study of blood T cell repertoires in COVID-19. A single count supports this clone. CDR3 length: 16 residues. The V and J ends lost 6 bases and 5 bases, in that order; junction bases with no gene match: 8. The germline gives CDR1 MNHEY, CDR2 SVGEGT. Profiled with immunoSEQ multiplex PCR; TCRdb holds only in-frame clones, not every one. In the table there are 85,000 to 120,000 clones, roughly 90% of which are singletons. This receptor was identified in a woman aged 50 to 60 with COVID-19, enrolled during active disease. This rearrangement joins TRBV6-2 or TRBV6-3 to TRBJ2-5, with 14 nucleotides matching TRBD2. The source material was peripheral blood. This CDR3 reads CASSPRTSGGRETQYF. As DNA, the CDR3 is TGTGCCAGCAGCCCTAGGACTAGCGGGGGGAGGGAGACCCAGTACTTC.